One sample yielded the 2 T cell receptor beta chains listed below, sequenced in a study of blood T cells in healthy people across ages. Combining a sample-barcoded 5' primer with a J-beta primer mix, a second PCR ran for roughly 6 to 12 cycles. TCRdb re-analysed the 5' RACE reads in MiXCR, keeping a single row per CDR3 protein. The sample includes hundreds of thousands of distinct CDR3 sequences, more than 40% of them seen just once. Material for sequencing was blood. These receptors came from a woman aged 55-75 years in good health.

This clonotype was detected only a few times. The rearrangement joins TRBV3-1 to TRBJ2-7; no reliable D call. CDR3 length: 14 amino acids. V was clipped by 0 bases and J by 2 bases, with 8 bases between them. Germline lookup yields CDR1 LGHDT and CDR2 YNNKEL (reference sequence). The CDR3 DNA reads TGTGCCAGCAGCCAAGAAATCCAGGCCTACGAGCAGTACTTC. Protein product: CASSQEIQAYEQYF.

The chain is built from TRBV24-1 and TRBJ1-5; 7 bases are shared with TRBD1. The CDR3 has 16 residues. V shed 9 bases and J 0 bases; nucleotides not matched to a gene: 10. CDR1 is KGHDR and CDR2 is SFDVKD in the germline V gene. CDR3 DNA sequence: TGTGCCACCCAAGCGAGGACAGGCGATAGCAATCAGCCCCAGCATTTT. The encoded protein is CATQARTGDSNQPQHF.